Below are 11 T cell receptor beta chains sequenced from a single sample in a study of monozygotic twins with cystic fibrosis. Measured with immunoSEQ multiplex PCR; TCRdb has only the in-frame clones, and not every one. The sample contains 30,000 or so clones, roughly 96% of which appear only once. Sequenced material: blood. The receptors derive from a girl aged 2-10 years with cystic fibrosis.

The rearrangement links TRBV2 to TRBJ1-1; D is unclear. Germline V gene lookup returns CDR1 SNHLY and CDR2 FYNNEI. The CDR3 has 11 residues. The V and J ends lost 7 bases and 5 bases respectively, with 8 bases between them. The CDR3 nucleotides read TGTGCCAGCACACAGCTGACTGAAGCTTTCTTT. This translates into CASTQLTEAFF. Based on the CDR3 plus reference TRBV2 and TRBJ1-1, the full variable domain is EPEVTQTPSHQVTQMGQEVILRCVPISNHLYFYWYRQILGQKVEFLVSFYNNEISEKSEIFDDQFSVERPDGSNFTLKIRSTKLEDSAMYFCASTQLTEAFFGQGTRLTVV.

V usage is TRBV11-2 and J usage is TRBJ2-7, with 7 bases fitting TRBD1. CDR1 and CDR2 from the germline V gene are SGHAT and FQNNGV. CDR3 length equals 16 residues. The junction had 10 bases not matched to a gene; V was cut back by 1 base and J by 4 bases. The CDR3 protein is CASSLVKGGQLYEQYF. The CDR3 coding sequence is TGTGCCAGCAGCTTAGTCAAAGGGGGACAGTTATACGAGCAGTACTTC.

V and J are TRBV9 and TRBJ1-1, with TRBD1 matching over 9 bases. Germline CDR1 and CDR2: SGDLS and YYNGEE. The CDR3 covers 15 residues. Trimming removed 4 bases from V and 4 bases from J; junction bases left unmatched: 8. The CDR3 region is CASSISTGGSTEAFF. The CDR3 region has the DNA TGTGCCAGCAGCATTTCGACAGGGGGGAGCACTGAAGCTTTCTTT.

The chain carries TRBV7-2 and TRBJ1-2; the match to TRBD1 covers 7 bases. The ends lost 2 bases at V and 3 bases at J; junction bases unmatched: 3. Germline values: CDR1 SGHTA, CDR2 FQGNSA. The CDR3 length is 14 residues. The CDR3 is CASSLTGADYGYTF. The CDR3 coding sequence is TGTGCCAGCAGCTTAACAGGGGCAGACTATGGCTACACCTTC.

The chain combines TRBV5-1 with TRBJ1-2, with TRBD1 matching over 7 bases. With 7 bases clipped from V and 2 bases from J, the junction kept 8 bases outside the gene matches. Germline values: CDR1 SGHRS, CDR2 YFSETQ. The CDR3 spans 14 residues. The CDR3 is CASDTGTENYGYTF. CDR3 sequence (DNA): TGCGCCAGCGACACCGGGACAGAGAACTATGGCTACACCTTC.

J is TRBJ2-7 and V is TRBV13, with D hard to call. The germline V and J ends were trimmed by 0 bases and 2 bases, with 14 bases remaining between them. The CDR3 sequence is 16 residues long. CDR1 is PRHDT, CDR2 FYEKMQ, per germline (reference sequence). The CDR3 protein is CASSLGLVGLTYEQYF. The CDR3 DNA is TGTGCCAGCAGCTTAGGATTGGTGGGGTTAACCTACGAGCAGTACTTC.

The chain carries TRBV29-1 and TRBJ2-3; tentative D call: TRBD2 (7 bases). Trimming cost V 8 bases and J 0 bases, with 18 bases left between them. The CDR3 contains 15 residues. Per germline, CDR1 SQVTM and CDR2 ANQGSEA. CDR3 residues: CSHPLGGRSTDTQYF. CDR3 DNA: TGCAGCCACCCGCTCGGGGGGCGCAGCACAGATACGCAGTATTTT.

V and J are TRBV9 and TRBJ1-2; a possible D gene is TRBD1 (6 bases). With 1 base removed from V and 7 bases from J, the gap between germline ends came to 20 bases. In germline, CDR1 is SGDLS, CDR2 YYNGEE. The CDR3 extends over 16 amino acids. The CDR3 here is CASSVTPRAGDAGYTF. The DNA of the CDR3 is TGTGCCAGCAGCGTAACCCCGAGGGCAGGGGATGCTGGCTACACCTTC.

The chain recombines TRBV30 with TRBJ1-2, with 8 bases fitting TRBD1. The V segment lost 0 bases and the J segment 6 bases; nucleotides outside the gene matches: 9. The CDR3 has 15 residues. Germline CDR1 GTSNPN, CDR2 SVGIG (reference sequence). The CDR3 nucleotides read TGTGCCTGGAGTGTAGGTTCAGGGGGCATCCATGGCTACACCTTC. Amino acids: CAWSVGSGGIHGYTF.

V usage is TRBV19 and J usage is TRBJ1-5, with no clear D. The CDR3 covers 15 residues. Germline V CDR1 and CDR2: LNHDA, SQIVND (reference sequence). The V gene lost 7 bases and the J gene lost 0 bases, with 13 bases spanning the gap. DNA for the CDR3: TGTGCCAGTAATAAAGACGGAGATAGCAATCAGCCCCAGCATTTT. The encoded protein is CASNKDGDSNQPQHF.

The rearrangement joins TRBV30 to TRBJ1-1; TRBD1 is a possible D gene (5 bases). The CDR3 is made up of 16 amino acids. Deletions cut 2 bases from V and 1 base from J, with 17 bases between. The germline V gene encodes CDR1 GTSNPN and CDR2 SVGIG (reference sequence). CDR3 protein: CAWSWTPLTGNTEAFF. DNA of the CDR3: TGTGCCTGGAGTTGGACTCCCCTCACAGGGAACACTGAAGCTTTCTTT.